Each of the 29 T cell receptor beta chains below was sequenced from the same sample in a study of shared clonotypes between healthy human individuals. Assay: immunoSEQ multiplex PCR; the TCRdb copy retains only in-frame clones and omits some. The table includes nearly 1 million clones, approximately 80% detected once. The sequencing input was memory CD4+ T cells sorted from blood. The subset: CD45RA-negative fraction. Receptor source: a man aged 18 to 30 in good health.

V is TRBV15 and J is TRBJ1-1; TRBD1 is a possible D gene (6 bases). Germline values: CDR1 LNHNV, CDR2 YYDKDF (reference sequence). V was clipped by 1 base and J by 0 bases, with 15 bases between them. The CDR3 sequence is 17 residues long. The CDR3 sequence: CATSRVGTSFMNTEAFF. The CDR3 DNA sequence: TGTGCCACCAGCAGAGTCGGGACAAGTTTCATGAACACTGAAGCTTTCTTT.

There are a few counts of this clone. J is TRBJ1-1 and V is TRBV29-1, with D perhaps TRBD1 (5 bases). Germline assignment: CDR1 SQVTM and CDR2 ANQGSEA. The V end was cut by 2 bases, the J end by 8 bases, with 12 bases between. CDR3 length: 12 residues. CDR3: CSVEMGGSEAFF. CDR3 nucleotides: TGCAGCGTTGAAATGGGGGGATCGGAAGCTTTCTTT.

This clone was counted ten times or more. The chain combines TRBV19 with TRBJ2-1, with D uncertain. Germline V gene data show CDR1 as LNHDA and CDR2 as SQIVND (reference sequence). The CDR3 contains 13 residues. Trimming took off 3 bases at V and 7 bases at J, with 10 bases between the two ends. Here the CDR3 DNA reads TGTGCCAGTAGTATCCCTCCCTTAAATGAGCAGTTCTTC. Translating it yields CASSIPPLNEQFF.

This rearrangement joins TRBV30 to TRBJ2-5, with D tentatively TRBD1 (6 bases). The CDR3 loop spans 13 amino acids. V lost 0 bases to trimming and J lost 5 bases, with 10 bases between them. Looked up from germline, CDR1 is GTSNPN and CDR2 is SVGIG (reference sequence). The CDR3 sequence is CAWSVPGVETQYF. CDR3 coding DNA: TGTGCCTGGAGTGTCCCAGGGGTGGAGACCCAGTACTTC. Supplemented by reference TRBV30 and TRBJ2-5, the full variable domain reads SQTIHQWPATLVQPVGSPLSLECTVEGTSNPNLYWYRQAAGRGLQLLFYSVGIGQISSEVPQNLSASRPQDRQFILSSKKLLLSDSGFYLCAWSVPGVETQYFGPGTRLLVL.

This clone was detected many times. This chain joins TRBV13 and TRBJ2-5, with D possibly being TRBD2 (5 bases). The CDR3 is 15 residues long. V was trimmed by 4 bases and J by 5 bases, leaving 17 bases between them. Germline CDR1 and CDR2: PRHDT and FYEKMQ (reference sequence). The CDR3 region is CASSSYGLKGETQYF. Here the CDR3 DNA reads TGTGCCAGCAGCTCCTACGGACTCAAAGGCGAGACCCAGTACTTC.

The chain recombines TRBV5-1 with TRBJ1-1, with D possibly being TRBD1 (5 bases). The V end was cut by 5 bases, the J end by 0 bases, with 14 bases between. In germline, CDR1 is SGHRS, CDR2 YFSETQ. The CDR3 consists of 15 residues. In DNA form, the CDR3 reads TGCGCCAGCAGTTCAGACGGGGGAGTGAACACTGAAGCTTTCTTT. Amino acids: CASSSDGGVNTEAFF.

The chain recombines TRBV11-2 with TRBJ2-7; either TRBD1 or TRBD2 may supply D (5 bases each). V lost 1 base, J lost 7 bases, and 17 bases lay in between. Per the germline V gene, CDR1 is SGHAT and CDR2 is FQNNGV. The CDR3 has 15 amino acids. In DNA form, the CDR3 reads TGTGCCAGCAGCTTAGGGGGCCAGGGACCCAAAGAGCAGTACTTC. The encoded protein is CASSLGGQGPKEQYF.

This rearrangement joins TRBV5-5 to TRBJ1-5; D may be TRBD1 (5 bases). Between the trimmed V and J ends, which lost 2 bases and 4 bases, there was a span of 10 bases. The CDR3 consists of 14 residues. Germline-derived CDR1 and CDR2 are SGHKS and YYEKEE (reference sequence). CDR3 bases: TGTGCCAGCAGCTTAACAGGTACGAATCAGCCCCAGCATTTT. Amino acid sequence: CASSLTGTNQPQHF.

This chain uses TRBV6-5 with TRBJ2-1; 8 nucleotides align to TRBD1. Germline V gene data show CDR1 as MNHEY and CDR2 as SVGAGI. This CDR3 is 13 amino acids long. The V segment lost 6 bases and the J segment 9 bases; nucleotides outside the gene matches: 7. The CDR3: CASRDRVGIEQFF. CDR3 nucleotide sequence: TGTGCCAGCAGGGACAGGGTAGGGATTGAGCAGTTCTTC.

The rearrangement joins TRBV6-4 to TRBJ2-2; 9 positions agree with TRBD1. V shed 0 bases, J shed 5 bases, and the junction held 4 bases outside the gene matches. Germline CDR1 and CDR2: MRHNA and SNTAGT. This CDR3 region has 16 residues. CDR3 nucleotides: TGTGCCAGCAGTGACTCGTTTGACAGGGGGACCGGGGAGCTGTTTTTT. It specifies CASSDSFDRGTGELFF.

The V and J genes are TRBV18 and TRBJ1-2; a possible D gene is TRBD1 (6 bases). This CDR3 has 13 amino acids. V lost 6 bases and J lost 3, with 11 bases in between. Germline V gene sequence: CDR1 KGHSH, CDR2 LQKENI. CDR3: CASSEGEDYGYTF. The DNA of the CDR3 is TGTGCCAGCTCCGAGGGGGAGGACTATGGCTACACCTTC.

The J gene is TRBJ2-7, the V gene TRBV2; a weak D match, TRBD2 (5 bases). The germline V gene has CDR1 SNHLY and CDR2 FYNNEI. The CDR3 length is 15 residues. Trimming took 4 bases from V and 0 from J, leaving 13 bases between them. CDR3 residues: CASSASGGYSYEQYF. The CDR3 DNA reads as TGTGCCAGCAGTGCCTCTGGCGGGTACTCCTACGAGCAGTACTTC.

The CDR3 region has the DNA TGTGCCAGCAGCTTAGACGGGGATGAGCAGTTCTTC. Translation: CASSLDGDEQFF. This chain connects TRBV7-2 to TRBJ2-1; TRBD2 might be the D (5 bases). CDR1 is SGHTA and CDR2 is FQGNSA in the germline V gene. This CDR3 contains 12 residues. V shed 1 base and J shed 8 bases, with 6 bases lying between them.

The J gene is TRBJ2-1, the V gene TRBV28; TRBD1 aligns across 8 bases. This CDR3 spans 15 amino acids. V shed 5 bases and J 1 base; nucleotides not matched to a gene: 4. Per the germline V gene, CDR1 is MDHEN and CDR2 is SYDVKM. The CDR3 DNA sequence: TGTGCCAGCAGTGAAACAGGGGGATCCTACAATGAGCAGTTCTTC. Translation: CASSETGGSYNEQFF. Based on the CDR3 plus reference TRBV28 and TRBJ2-1, the full variable domain is DVKVTQSSRYLVKRTGEKVFLECVQDMDHENMFWYRQDPGLGLRLIYFSYDVKMKEKGDIPEGYSVSREKKERFSLILESASTNQTSMYLCASSETGGSYNEQFFGPGTRLTVL.

This clone has just a few counts. This rearrangement joins TRBV11-2 to TRBJ2-7, with D perhaps matching TRBD1 or TRBD2 (5 bases each). The CDR3 totals 16 residues. The V gene's germline CDR1 is SGHAT and CDR2 FQNNGV. V lost 3 bases, J lost 0 bases, and 15 bases lay in between. CDR3 in amino acids: CASSFSRDRLSYEQYF. For the CDR3, the DNA is TGTGCCAGCAGCTTCAGTCGGGACCGCCTCTCCTACGAGCAGTACTTC.

CDR3 DNA sequence: TGTGCCAGCAGTTTATTCCCCTCTGGAAACACCATATATTTT. It specifies CASSLFPSGNTIYF. The gene calls are TRBV28 and TRBJ1-3, with D hard to call. CDR1 is MDHEN, CDR2 SYDVKM, per germline. The V end was cut by 1 base, the J end by 0 bases, with 4 bases between. This CDR3 has 14 residues. The full variable domain, with the rest looked up from reference TRBV28 and TRBJ1-3, is DVKVTQSSRYLVKRTGEKVFLECVQDMDHENMFWYRQDPGLGLRLIYFSYDVKMKEKGDIPEGYSVSREKKERFSLILESASTNQTSMYLCASSLFPSGNTIYFGEGSWLTVV.

This chain uses TRBV7-9 with TRBJ1-1, with 8 bases fitting TRBD1. CDR1 SEHNR and CDR2 FQNEAQ come from the germline V gene (reference sequence). Trimming at V came to 3 bases and at J to 5 bases, leaving 20 bases not matched to a gene. The CDR3 loop spans 19 amino acids. CDR3 coding DNA: TGTGCCAGCAGCTTCGCGGTGGGGACAGGCCTAAAAAAGGGGACTGAAGCTTTCTTT. This gives the protein CASSFAVGTGLKKGTEAFF.

This CDR3 is CSVEVGLAGSYEQYF. The CDR3 region has the DNA TGCAGCGTTGAAGTGGGGCTAGCGGGATCCTACGAGCAGTACTTC. V and J are TRBV29-1 and TRBJ2-7; 9 nucleotides agree with TRBD2. In germline, CDR1 is SQVTM, CDR2 ANQGSEA. The CDR3 is 15 residues long. V dropped 1 base and J dropped 1; count of bases not matched to a gene: 5.

Ten or more counts support this clone. The rearrangement links TRBV6-1 to TRBJ1-2; TRBD1 matches at 8 bases. After removal of 3 bases from V and 8 bases from J, the junction contained 8 bases not matched to a gene. The germline V gene encodes CDR1 MNHNS and CDR2 SASEGT. CDR3 size: 14 residues. The CDR3 sequence: CASSEEAGGWGYTF. The CDR3 DNA reads as TGTGCCAGCAGTGAGGAAGCAGGGGGCTGGGGCTACACCTTC.

The chain joins TRBV7-2 to TRBJ2-1; TRBD2 matches at 9 bases. CDR1 is SGHTA and CDR2 is FQGNSA in the germline V gene. The CDR3 covers 15 residues. The ends lost 5 bases at V and 3 bases at J; junction bases unmatched: 5. This chain's CDR3 is CASSVSSGDYNEQFF. In DNA form, the CDR3 reads TGTGCCAGCAGCGTATCTAGCGGGGACTACAATGAGCAGTTCTTC.

This chain links TRBV11-3 with TRBJ2-3; TRBD2 matches 7 bases. The length of the CDR3 is 17 residues. Looked up from germline, CDR1 is SGHNT and CDR2 is YENEEA. Trimming at V came to 3 bases and at J to 4 bases, leaving 13 bases not matched to a gene. This CDR3 reads CASSLGTRTRTADTQYF. The CDR3 DNA reads as TGTGCCAGCAGCTTGGGGACCCGGACTAGAACGGCAGATACGCAGTATTTT.

The CDR3 region is CAISPRDFNEQFF. In DNA, the CDR3 is TGTGCCATCAGCCCCCGTGACTTCAATGAGCAGTTCTTC. The chain couples TRBV10-3 to TRBJ2-1; unclear D gene. Trimming pared 6 bases from V and 6 bases from J, leaving 12 bases between. In germline, CDR1 is ENHRY, CDR2 SYGVKD. The CDR3 is made up of 13 amino acids.

This chain uses TRBV19 with TRBJ1-1; D unresolved. The CDR3 contains 13 residues. The germline V gene encodes CDR1 LNHDA and CDR2 SQIVND (reference sequence). Between the trimmed V and J ends, which lost 8 bases and 1 base, there was a span of 11 bases. The CDR3 region has the DNA TGTGCCAGTTTAGAGTCGGGGAACACTGAAGCTTTCTTT. Protein: CASLESGNTEAFF.

The chain uses TRBV5-1 and TRBJ2-2; 9 bases line up with TRBD2. Losses at the gene ends were 5 bases for V and 3 bases for J; bases not matched to a gene: 5. The CDR3 has 15 amino acids. The germline V gene has CDR1 SGHRS and CDR2 YFSETQ. This chain's CDR3 is CASSQREDDTGELFF. Here the CDR3 DNA reads TGCGCCAGCAGTCAGCGGGAGGACGACACCGGGGAGCTGTTTTTT.

This chain connects TRBV5-5 to TRBJ1-2, with D unclear. The CDR3 sequence is 13 residues long. Trimming took 4 bases from V and 8 from J, leaving 15 bases between them. Germline V lookup: CDR1 SGHKS, CDR2 YYEKEE (reference sequence). The CDR3 region has the DNA TGTGCCAGCAGCCCGGGCCTTCAAGGAGGCTACACCTTC. Protein sequence: CASSPGLQGGYTF.

The chain links TRBV11-2 to TRBJ1-1, with TRBD1 matching 9 bases. Per germline, CDR1 SGHAT and CDR2 FQNNGV. The CDR3 is 13 residues long. V lost 1 base to trimming and J lost 11 bases; unmatched junction nucleotides: 5. The CDR3 DNA reads TGTGCCAGCAGCTTAGGGACAGGGGTGGGTGCTTTCTTT. Encoded protein: CASSLGTGVGAFF.

V usage is TRBV6-6 and J usage is TRBJ2-5; possible D gene TRBD2, 6 bases. Germline-derived CDR1 and CDR2 are MNHNY and SVGAGI (reference sequence). The CDR3 sequence is 11 residues long. The V gene lost 10 bases and the J gene lost 2 bases, with 8 bases spanning the gap. CDR3 nucleotide sequence: TGTGCCACCGGGAGTCAAGAGACCCAGTACTTC. Its protein is CATGSQETQYF.

Concerning this clone: This sample includes further DNA sequences coding for the same CDR3. The rearrangement links TRBV11-3 to TRBJ2-1; 9 bases are shared with TRBD2. Germline lookup yields CDR1 SGHNT and CDR2 YENEEA. Trimming took 1 base from V and 7 from J; bases not matched to a gene: 2. There are 14 residues in the CDR3. The CDR3 DNA follows: TGTGCCAGCAGCTTAGGGCTAGCGGGGAATGAGCAGTTCTTC. Residues: CASSLGLAGNEQFF.

In the case of this clone: A much larger clone lies a single base off, so this may be a read error. The chain combines TRBV2 with TRBJ2-7; 14 bases line up with TRBD2. Germline V gene lookup returns CDR1 SNHLY and CDR2 FYNNEI. CDR3 size: 14 residues. With 6 bases clipped from V and 5 bases from J, the junction kept 3 bases outside the gene matches. The CDR3 DNA reads TGTGCCAGCAGCGGGACTAGCGGGAGCCACGAGCAGTACTTC. Amino acid sequence: CASSGTSGSHEQYF.